Listed below are T cell receptor beta chains from one sample, sequenced in a study of cytomegalovirus exposure and HLA in healthy donors. Here immunoSEQ multiplex PCR was the method, and the copy in TCRdb shows in-frame clones only, minus some. The sample holds approximately 160,000 clones, about four fifths seen once. Material for sequencing was PBMCs. The source is a man in his thirties or forties in good health and CMV-seropositive. Each CDR3 is given without its conserved first and last residue. Each record gives: J gene, V gene, D gene, CDR3 length, CDR3 protein. The D gene is left open where the match is weak.

TRBJ1-2 TRBV6-1 - 10 ASSADNYGYT
TRBJ1-5 TRBV2 - 15 ASSEVGTVHSNQPQH
TRBJ1-4 TRBV6-5 - 12 ATQGRAGDEKLF
TRBJ2-5 TRBV7-2 TRBD2 15 ASSPKRLAGFQETQY
TRBJ1-1 TRBV6-6 - 11 ASSDDSTTEAF
TRBJ2-3 TRBV9 - 13 ASSVATGDGDTQY
TRBJ1-2 TRBV5-4 - 14 ASTHFLALRDYGYT
TRBJ2-7 TRBV4-2 TRBD1 13 ASSQEDRGEYKQY
TRBJ2-7 TRBV28 - 10 ASSYQAAEQY
TRBJ2-1 TRBV19 TRBD2 14 ASRSKLAGGYNEQF
TRBJ1-1 TRBV19 - 10 ASSMTQVEAF
TRBJ2-2 TRBV19 TRBD2 14 ASSITPGLPTGELF
TRBJ2-3 TRBV5-1 TRBD2 14 ASSLEAGGRADTQY
TRBJ2-7 TRBV7-6 - 13 ASSLAPGGPWEQY
TRBJ2-7 TRBV13 - 10 ASSWGVYEQY
TRBJ2-5 TRBV27 TRBD2 14 ASSLLGAGGHQTQY
TRBJ1-1 TRBV6-5 - 12 ASIKTGNHLEAF
TRBJ2-7 TRBV7-6 TRBD2 17 ASSLESGTRGPETYEQY
TRBJ1-2 TRBV5-6 TRBD1 13 ASSPWDSTNYGYT
TRBJ1-5 TRBV5-8 - 14 ASTPTGPYSNQPQH
TRBJ1-1 TRBV11-2 - 16 ASSLDITGLGVRTEAF
TRBJ2-4 TRBV6-5 - 13 ASSYSSGSGNIQY
TRBJ1-2 TRBV5-1 - 16 ASSLIAGEEVLFYGYT
TRBJ2-3 TRBV4-1 - 14 ASSQAPRQSTDTQY
TRBJ2-1 TRBV9 TRBD2 13 ASSFQRGSYNEQF
TRBJ1-3 TRBV10-3 - 14 AISESGRSSGNTIY
TRBJ2-7 TRBV19 TRBD1 12 ASSPDRGLYEQY
TRBJ1-2 TRBV2 TRBD1 11 ASSGGQNYGYT
TRBJ2-3 TRBV4-1 - 11 ASSQVPADTQY
TRBJ1-3 TRBV4-1 TRBD1 14 ASSQVRTGGGNTIY
TRBJ2-2 TRBV19 - 10 ASSIGDGELF
TRBJ2-1 TRBV27 TRBD1 13 ASSEDRSLYNEQF
TRBJ1-2 TRBV9 TRBD1 15 ASSVAVDRGATYGYT
TRBJ2-7 TRBV2 TRBD1 10 ASMGQGFPND
TRBJ1-4 TRBV2 - 13 ASSERPMSGRKLF
TRBJ2-3 TRBV27 - 15 ASSSPYLAQKADTQY
TRBJ2-5 TRBV6-5 TRBD1 13 ASSPIWTGGETQY
TRBJ2-3 TRBV7-2 TRBD2 13 ASSRPTRETHTQY
TRBJ1-5 TRBV4-2 TRBD1 13 ASSQAGQGFQPQH
TRBJ1-1 TRBV6-1 TRBD1 13 ASSDPRAGGSEAF
TRBJ2-1 TRBV30 - 11 AWTGRLDGEQF
TRBJ1-2 TRBV28 - 13 ASSLPLTGLDGYT
TRBJ2-3 TRBV25-1 TRBD2 15 ASSEFKASGITDTQY
TRBJ1-5 TRBV4-3 TRBD1 13 ASSPWTGVGQPQH
TRBJ2-7 TRBV7-9 TRBD2 16 ASSPESVLAGVVYEQY
TRBJ2-5 TRBV19 TRBD1 14 ASSIARQGAGETQY
TRBJ1-3 TRBV7-9 - 13 ASSLVGVAGNTIY
TRBJ2-2 TRBV28 - 14 ASSLGGEIGTGELF
TRBJ2-2 TRBV7-6 TRBD2 15 ASSSSLAGGNTGELF
TRBJ1-1 TRBV4-1 TRBD1 16 ASSQKPDRGWVNTEAF
TRBJ2-5 TRBV11-2 - 12 ASSLEDNFGAQY
TRBJ2-1 TRBV7-3 TRBD2 15 ASSLFPVSGSYNEQF
TRBJ2-7 TRBV4-1 TRBD2 14 ASSQDVASGNYEQY
TRBJ1-4 TRBV5-1 TRBD1 14 ASSNNVAGGDEKLF
TRBJ2-2 TRBV5-1 - 13 ASSSGSGGTGELF
TRBJ2-7 TRBV27 - 11 ASKRRGAGEQY
TRBJ2-1 TRBV11-3 TRBD2 16 ASSGGLAGDSSYNEQF
TRBJ2-4 TRBV19 TRBD1 14 ASRGTGTGSKNIQY